The 30 T cell receptor beta chains listed next were all sequenced from one sample in a study of T cell responses to AZD1222 COVID-19 vaccine. Sequenced by immunoSEQ multiplex PCR; TCRdb stores in-frame clones only, minus some. The table includes about 47,000 clones, approximately 80% detected once. The sample was peripheral blood, taken on day 0 of MenACWY control vaccination. Receptors were obtained from an adult in good health.

The chain has TRBV7-8 and TRBJ1-5; D gene unclear. V was pared by 4 bases and J by 2 bases, with 12 bases between. CDR3 size: 15 residues. Germline assignment: CDR1 SGHVS and CDR2 FQNEAQ. In nucleotides, the CDR3 is TGTGCCAGCAGCTCGGGCAGCCTGGGCAATCAGCCCCAGCATTTT. Translating it yields CASSSGSLGNQPQHF.

The V call is TRBV28, the J call TRBJ2-1; 14 bases agree with TRBD2. This CDR3 has 16 residues. The V gene end was trimmed by 6 bases and the J gene end by 6 bases; junction bases not matched to a gene: 7. Per germline, CDR1 MDHEN and CDR2 SYDVKM. The CDR3: CASRPPGTSGSNEQFF. For the CDR3, the DNA is TGTGCCAGCAGGCCCCCCGGGACTAGCGGGAGCAATGAGCAGTTCTTC.

The chain joins TRBV5-1 to TRBJ2-3; D gene ambiguous. This CDR3 comprises 12 residues. From germline, CDR1 is SGHRS and CDR2 YFSETQ. V was clipped by 0 bases and J by 6 bases, with 5 bases between them. This chain's CDR3 is CASSLAGDTQYF. The CDR3 nucleotides read TGCGCCAGCAGCTTGGCCGGGGATACGCAGTATTTT.

The chain joins TRBV7-6 to TRBJ1-1; 7 bases are a match to TRBD1. The CDR3 is 16 amino acids. Germline loops: CDR1 SGHVS, CDR2 FNYEAQ. The ends lost 2 bases at V and 8 bases at J; junction bases unmatched: 14. CDR3 protein: CASSLSTGDPGGEAFF. The CDR3 nucleotides are TGTGCCAGCAGCTTATCTACAGGGGACCCAGGAGGAGAAGCTTTCTTT.

The rearrangement joins TRBV30 to TRBJ1-6; unclear D gene. The CDR3 sequence is 14 residues long. Per the germline V gene, CDR1 is GTSNPN and CDR2 is SVGIG (reference sequence). V lost 2 bases to trimming and J lost 3 bases, with 8 bases between them. As DNA, the CDR3 is TGTGCCTGGAGTCACGGCTACTATAATTCACCCCTCCACTTT. It translates to CAWSHGYYNSPLHF.

Only one count was recorded for this clone. The chain combines TRBV18 with TRBJ1-2; D gene uncertain. Trimming stripped 3 bases from V and 3 bases from J, with 17 bases between. CDR1 and CDR2 (germline): KGHSH, LQKENI. There are 16 residues in the CDR3. The CDR3 DNA follows: TGTGCCAGCTCACCCAGAAGGATAGATGGGGACTATGGCTACACCTTC. It is translated as CASSPRRIDGDYGYTF.

The chain carries TRBV4-1 and TRBJ2-1, with D possibly matching TRBD1 (5 bases). Trimming took 0 bases from V and 10 from J, leaving 13 bases between them. The V gene's germline CDR1 is MGHRA and CDR2 YSYEKL. This CDR3 region has 14 residues. The CDR3 protein is CASSQEAGLTEQFF. CDR3 nucleotides: TGCGCCAGCAGCCAAGAGGCAGGGTTAACAGAGCAGTTCTTC.

The CDR3 spells CASTPARGNNSPLHF. CDR3 bases: TGTGCCAGCACCCCGGCCAGGGGGAATAATTCACCCCTCCACTTT. The V gene is TRBV3-1 (or the pseudogene TRBV3-2), the J gene TRBJ1-6, with 7 bases aligning to TRBD1. V was clipped by 7 bases and J by 5 bases; unmatched bases: 8. The germline gives CDR1 LGHDT, CDR2 YNNKEL (reference sequence). The CDR3 has 15 residues.

V and J are TRBV5-1 and TRBJ1-6; no firm D call. The CDR3 is 14 residues long. The V end was cut by 0 bases, the J end by 7 bases, with 8 bases between. In germline, CDR1 is SGHRS, CDR2 YFSETQ. CDR3 sequence (DNA): TGCGCCAGCAGCTTGGACGGCGGAAATTCACCCCTCCACTTT. Translation: CASSLDGGNSPLHF.

The genes are TRBV5-6 and TRBJ1-4, with D possibly matching TRBD1 (6 bases). The CDR3 contains 15 residues. Trimming took off 1 base at V and 7 bases at J, with 14 bases between the two ends. Germline-derived CDR1 and CDR2 are SGHDT and YYEEEE. CDR3 nucleotide sequence: TGTGCCAGCAGCTTGTACAGGGAGGACGGTGAAAAACTGTTTTTT. Translation gives CASSLYREDGEKLFF.

This chain connects TRBV5-5 to TRBJ2-5; TRBD1 agrees at 10 bases. Germline V gene sequence: CDR1 SGHKS, CDR2 YYEKEE (reference sequence). The CDR3 extends over 16 amino acids. J gave up 1 base and V 4 bases, and 7 bases lay outside the gene matches. Here the CDR3 reads CASSEPGQGTQETQYF. CDR3 bases: TGTGCCAGCAGCGAACCGGGACAGGGGACCCAAGAGACCCAGTACTTC.

This chain joins TRBV7-2 and TRBJ2-2, with TRBD2 identical over 8 bases. Germline values: CDR1 SGHTA, CDR2 FQGNSA. This CDR3 is 16 amino acids long. V lost 2 bases, J lost 6 bases, and 8 bases stayed unmatched. DNA of the CDR3: TGTGCCAGCAGCTTACGAGGTAGCGGGGCATCCGGGGAGCTGTTTTTT. Protein: CASSLRGSGASGELFF.

The chain carries TRBV9 and TRBJ2-1; D unclear. CDR3 length: 16 amino acids. Trimming took off 0 bases at V and 5 bases at J, with 15 bases between the two ends. Germline loops: CDR1 SGDLS, CDR2 YYNGEE. The CDR3 nucleotides read TGTGCCAGCAGCGTAGAGATATTGGCTCGGGACAATGAGCAGTTCTTC. Translation: CASSVEILARDNEQFF.

The chain uses TRBV2 and TRBJ1-1; 7 nucleotides agree with TRBD1. The CDR3 consists of 13 residues. V was clipped by 4 bases and J by 6 bases; unmatched bases: 5. CDR1 and CDR2 (germline): SNHLY, FYNNEI. The CDR3 spells CASSADRAAEAFF. Here the CDR3 DNA reads TGTGCCAGCAGTGCTGACAGGGCCGCTGAAGCTTTCTTT. Using reference TRBV2 and TRBJ1-1 for the parts outside the CDR3, the full variable domain is EPEVTQTPSHQVTQMGQEVILRCVPISNHLYFYWYRQILGQKVEFLVSFYNNEISEKSEIFDDQFSVERPDGSNFTLKIRSTKLEDSAMYFCASSADRAAEAFFGQGTRLTVV.

This clone was detected only a few times. The chain joins TRBV21-1 to TRBJ1-6. TRBV21-1 is a documented pseudogene. This CDR3 is built from 15 residues. The CDR3 reads CASSMGPEGNSPLHF. The CDR3 nucleotides are TGTGCCAGCAGCATGGGGCCCGAGGGTAATTCACCCCTCCACTTT.

Turning to this clone: Other nucleotide sequences from this sample produce the same CDR3. The chain joins TRBV6-5 to TRBJ2-4; D remains ambiguous. CDR1 MNHEY and CDR2 SVGAGI come from the germline V gene. The CDR3 is 15 amino acids. The V gene lost 0 bases and the J gene lost 0 bases, with 6 bases spanning the gap. The CDR3 loop reads CASSYSRGAKNIQYF. CDR3 coding DNA: TGTGCCAGCAGTTACTCACGTGGAGCCAAAAACATTCAGTACTTC.

This rearrangement joins TRBV30 to TRBJ2-7, with TRBD1 matching over 8 bases. CDR3 length: 16 residues. The germline V gene encodes CDR1 GTSNPN and CDR2 SVGIG (reference sequence). The V gene end was trimmed by 1 base and the J gene end by 3 bases; junction bases not matched to a gene: 11. CDR3 amino acids: CAWSGSQGVVGYEQYF. The CDR3 coding sequence is TGTGCCTGGAGTGGATCACAGGGGGTTGTGGGCTACGAGCAGTACTTC.

The chain is built from TRBV27 and TRBJ2-7; D may match TRBD1 or TRBD2 (5 bases each). Germline CDR1 MNHEY, CDR2 SMNVEV (reference sequence). Trimming shortened V by 3 bases and J by 2 bases, and 11 bases separated the two germline ends. The CDR3 extends over 14 amino acids. CDR3 DNA: TGTGCCAGCAGTTTTTGGGGGTCGACCTACGAGCAGTACTTC. Its translation is CASSFWGSTYEQYF.

In nucleotides, the CDR3 is TGTGCCAGTAGTTCGGACAGCGGTTATGGCTACACCTTC. Residues: CASSSDSGYGYTF. The rearrangement links TRBV19 to TRBJ1-2, with D possibly matching TRBD1 (6 bases). Germline loops: CDR1 LNHDA, CDR2 SQIVND (reference sequence). Trimming removed 5 bases at V and 5 bases at J, with 12 bases between. There are 13 residues in the CDR3.

The rearrangement joins TRBV18 to TRBJ1-1; D might be TRBD1 (6 bases). Trimming removed 6 bases from V and 4 bases from J, with 21 bases in between. The germline V gene has CDR1 KGHSH and CDR2 LQKENI. This CDR3 contains 16 residues. The CDR3 sequence is CASSSERGVSGTEAFF. The CDR3 DNA sequence: TGTGCCAGCTCTTCGGAAAGGGGGGTCTCAGGCACTGAAGCTTTCTTT.

The chain joins TRBV20-1 to TRBJ1-2; the D gene is possibly TRBD1 (5 bases). Looked up from germline, CDR1 is DFQATT and CDR2 is SNEGSKA (reference sequence). V dropped 3 bases and J dropped 4 bases, with 12 bases sitting between them. The CDR3 covers 13 residues. The CDR3 coding sequence is TGCAGTGCTAGTCCCGGGGCGGCCTATGGCTACACCTTC. This codes for CSASPGAAYGYTF.

The chain is built from TRBV30 and TRBJ2-1; 8 bases agree with TRBD2. After removal of 2 bases from V and 8 bases from J, the junction contained 11 bases not matched to a gene. The CDR3 is made up of 15 amino acids. Germline loops: CDR1 GTSNPN, CDR2 SVGIG (reference sequence). The CDR3 here is CAWSRPGLDGDEQFF. The DNA of the CDR3 is TGTGCCTGGAGTAGGCCGGGACTAGATGGGGATGAGCAGTTCTTC.

The chain recombines TRBV28 with TRBJ1-5; no reliable D call. Trimming cost V 11 bases and J 3 bases, with 11 bases left between them. The CDR3 has 12 residues. Germline lookup yields CDR1 MDHEN and CDR2 SYDVKM. CDR3 amino acids: CASRVANQPQHF. The CDR3, as DNA: TGTGCCTCTCGGGTCGCCAATCAGCCCCAGCATTTT.

This clone occurred a few times. The chain carries TRBV5-3 and TRBJ2-2; D unresolved. TRBV5-3 is flagged as an ORF with uncertain function. Trimming stripped 5 bases from V and 6 bases from J, with 14 bases between. The length of the CDR3 is 14 residues. CDR3 protein: CARRKKGISGELFF. In nucleotides, the CDR3 is TGTGCCAGAAGAAAAAAAGGAATCTCCGGGGAGCTGTTTTTT.

V gene TRBV5-1 combines with J gene TRBJ1-2; D is ambiguous. CDR3 length: 12 residues. Per the germline V gene, CDR1 is SGHRS and CDR2 is YFSETQ. V was shortened by 5 bases and J by 8 bases, with 13 bases between the two germline ends. The CDR3 region is CASSTGYQGYTF. In DNA, the CDR3 is TGCGCCAGCAGTACGGGGTATCAGGGCTACACCTTC. The full variable domain, completed using reference TRBV5-1 and TRBJ1-2, is KAGVTQTPRYLIKTRGQQVTLSCSPISGHRSVSWYQQTPGQGLQFLFEYFSETQRNKGNFPGRFSGRQFSNSRSEMNVSTLELGDSALYLCASSTGYQGYTFGSGTRLTVV.

The rearrangement links TRBV2 to TRBJ1-4, with 8 bases fitting TRBD1. CDR1 and CDR2 (germline): SNHLY, FYNNEI. Trimming cost V 4 bases and J 5 bases; bases outside gene matches: 3. This CDR3 comprises 14 residues. CDR3 loop: CASSAGGWNEKLFF. The DNA of the CDR3 is TGTGCCAGCAGTGCAGGGGGCTGGAATGAAAAACTGTTTTTT.

This clone was observed a few times. This chain joins TRBV9 and TRBJ1-2; D is uncertain. The CDR3 is made up of 15 amino acids. V was clipped by 3 bases and J by 7 bases, with 19 bases between them. Germline V gives CDR1 SGDLS, CDR2 YYNGEE. CDR3 DNA: TGTGCCAGCAGCGCAAATCCCCGTAGAGGCTTTGGCTACACCTTC. Its translation: CASSANPRRGFGYTF.

This clone was seen a handful of times. The gene calls are TRBV2 and TRBJ2-7, with 13 bases lining up with TRBD2. Unmatched junction bases numbered 4, after V lost 4 bases and J lost 4 bases. This CDR3 spans 15 amino acids. Germline loops: CDR1 SNHLY, CDR2 FYNNEI. This CDR3 is CASSGTSGRGYEQYF. The CDR3 DNA is TGTGCCAGCAGTGGGACTAGCGGGAGAGGGTACGAGCAGTACTTC.

The chain uses TRBV7-2 and TRBJ1-5; unclear D gene. The germline V gene encodes CDR1 SGHTA and CDR2 FQGNSA. The length of the CDR3 is 12 residues. Trimming pared 3 bases from V and 8 bases from J, leaving 8 bases between. The CDR3 reads CASSFFGKPQHF. The CDR3 DNA sequence: TGTGCCAGCAGCTTTTTCGGGAAGCCCCAGCATTTT.

The V gene is TRBV5-4, the J gene TRBJ1-2; 8 nucleotides agree with TRBD1. V was clipped by 0 bases and J by 6 bases; unmatched bases: 13. CDR3 length: 17 amino acids. Germline V gene lookup returns CDR1 SGHNT and CDR2 YYREEE (reference sequence). CDR3 region: CASSLGARPGQEDGYTF. For the CDR3, the DNA is TGTGCCAGCAGCTTGGGGGCCCGTCCGGGACAGGAGGATGGCTACACCTTC. Looking up the rest from reference TRBV5-4 and TRBJ1-2 gives the full variable domain: ETGVTQSPTHLIKTRGQQVTLRCSSQSGHNTVSWYQQALGQGPQFIFQYYREEENGRGNFPPRFSGLQFPNYSSELNVNALELDDSALYLCASSLGARPGQEDGYTFGSGTRLTVV.